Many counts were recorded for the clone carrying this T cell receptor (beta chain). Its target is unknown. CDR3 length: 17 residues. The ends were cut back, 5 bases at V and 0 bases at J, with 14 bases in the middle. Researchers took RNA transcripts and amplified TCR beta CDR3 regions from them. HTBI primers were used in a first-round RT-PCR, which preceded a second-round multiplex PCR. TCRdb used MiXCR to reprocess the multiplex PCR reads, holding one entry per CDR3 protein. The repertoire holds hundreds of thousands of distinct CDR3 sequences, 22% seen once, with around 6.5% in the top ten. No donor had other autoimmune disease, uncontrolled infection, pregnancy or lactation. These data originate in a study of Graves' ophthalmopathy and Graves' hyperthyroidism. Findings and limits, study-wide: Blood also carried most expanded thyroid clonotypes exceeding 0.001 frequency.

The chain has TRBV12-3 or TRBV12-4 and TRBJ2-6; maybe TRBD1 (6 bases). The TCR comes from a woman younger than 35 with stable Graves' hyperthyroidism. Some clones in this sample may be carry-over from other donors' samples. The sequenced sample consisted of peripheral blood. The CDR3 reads CASSKTGALSGANVLTF. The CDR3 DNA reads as TGTGCCAGCAGTAAGACAGGTGCCCTCTCTGGGGCCAACGTCCTGACTTTC.